The 18 T cell receptor beta chains given below trace back to one sample, sequenced in a study of technical replicates of blood from several donors. Here immunoSEQ multiplex PCR was the method, and the copy in TCRdb shows in-frame clones only, minus some. The data show around 74,000 clones, approximately 83% seen once. Sequenced sample: PBMCs. The receptors stem from a human donor in good health. Some clones in this sample may be carry-over from other donors' samples.

The chain recombines TRBV28 with TRBJ1-3; no clear D. The CDR3 loop spans 15 amino acids. Germline CDR1 and CDR2: MDHEN and SYDVKM. Deletions cut 5 bases from V and 3 bases from J, with 14 bases between. CDR3 residues: CASSPWGVGGNTIYF. CDR3 nucleotides: TGTGCCAGCAGTCCTTGGGGAGTTGGTGGAAACACCATATATTTT.

The chain combines TRBV4-1 with TRBJ1-5; D unresolved. CDR1 is MGHRA and CDR2 is YSYEKL in the germline V gene. This CDR3 region has 13 residues. V was pared by 3 bases and J by 1 base, with 4 bases between. CDR3 protein: CASSHTSNQPQHF. CDR3 coding DNA: TGCGCCAGCAGCCACACAAGCAATCAGCCCCAGCATTTT.

Notes on this clone: One junction end disagrees with the germline gene, perhaps due to a read error. V gene TRBV7-3 combines with J gene TRBJ2-1; 10 nucleotides agree with TRBD2. Germline V gene data show CDR1 as SGHTA and CDR2 as FQGTGA. This CDR3 region has 14 residues. The CDR3 spells CASSLTRTSGEQFF. CDR3 coding DNA: TGTGCCAGCAGCCTAACGCGGACTAGCGGCGAGCAGTTCTTC.

This chain connects TRBV19 to TRBJ1-5, with 8 bases that match TRBD1. The CDR3 consists of 16 residues. The V gene end was trimmed by 5 bases and the J gene end by 0 bases; junction bases not matched to a gene: 6. Germline CDR1 and CDR2: LNHDA and SQIVND (reference sequence). CDR3 coding DNA: TGTGCCAGTAGTGACAGGGGTCCTTATAGCAATCAGCCCCAGCATTTT. Translating it yields CASSDRGPYSNQPQHF.

This chain connects TRBV7-8 to TRBJ2-7, with TRBD2 matching 8 bases. CDR3 size: 16 residues. The germline V gene encodes CDR1 SGHVS and CDR2 FQNEAQ. V was clipped by 5 bases and J by 0 bases; unmatched bases: 9. CDR3 residues: CASSLTGAGGSYEQYF. DNA for the CDR3: TGTGCCAGCAGCCTAACGGGGGCGGGAGGCTCCTACGAGCAGTACTTC.

The V and J genes are TRBV5-6 and TRBJ1-5, with TRBD1 as a possible D gene (5 bases). The germline gives CDR1 SGHDT, CDR2 YYEEEE. The CDR3 covers 12 residues. Trimming removed 7 bases from V and 5 bases from J, with 10 bases in between. The CDR3 loop reads CASSGWDQPQHF. The CDR3 coding sequence is TGTGCCAGCTCAGGGTGGGATCAGCCCCAGCATTTT.

The chain carries TRBV7-9 and TRBJ2-3, with D possibly matching TRBD1 (7 bases). Germline V gives CDR1 SEHNR, CDR2 FQNEAQ (reference sequence). V lost 5 bases, J lost 5 bases, and 17 bases lay in between. The CDR3 extends over 15 amino acids. CDR3 nucleotides: TGTGCCAGCAGCCCAGGGGGGAGAGACGTAGATACGCAGTATTTT. Translating it yields CASSPGGRDVDTQYF.

The V gene is TRBV6-5, the J gene TRBJ1-4; the D gene is possibly TRBD1 (5 bases). V lost 4 bases, J lost 8 bases, and 17 bases lay in between. The CDR3 has 15 amino acids. Germline V gene lookup returns CDR1 MNHEY and CDR2 SVGAGI. CDR3 sequence reads: CASSSGLSLREKLFF. As DNA, the CDR3 is TGTGCCAGCAGTTCGGGACTCTCCCTTCGGGAAAAACTGTTTTTT.

This chain connects TRBV5-1 to TRBJ1-4; the D is unclear. Per the germline V gene, CDR1 is SGHRS and CDR2 is YFSETQ. This CDR3 has 14 residues. Trimming removed 4 bases from V and 8 bases from J, with 15 bases in between. The CDR3 sequence: CASSINIAGEKLFF. The CDR3 DNA reads TGCGCCAGCAGCATAAATATCGCGGGGGAAAAACTGTTTTTT.

The V gene is TRBV30, the J gene TRBJ2-1; D unresolved. The CDR3 totals 11 residues. Between the trimmed V and J ends, which lost 1 base and 4 bases, there was a span of 2 bases. Germline CDR1 and CDR2: GTSNPN and SVGIG (reference sequence). The CDR3 region is CAWSAYNEQFF. The DNA for the CDR3 is TGTGCCTGGAGTGCGTACAATGAGCAGTTCTTC.

The chain uses TRBV4-1 and TRBJ1-2; D unclear. CDR3 length equals 14 residues. V was pared by 6 bases and J by 5 bases, with 16 bases between. Germline-derived CDR1 and CDR2 are MGHRA and YSYEKL. As DNA, the CDR3 is TGCGCCAGCAGTCCCCGTTTGCGCGGTTATGGCTACACCTTC. Amino acid sequence: CASSPRLRGYGYTF.

V and J are TRBV25-1 and TRBJ1-2, with 9 bases fitting TRBD1. V lost 2 bases and J lost 4; bases outside the gene matches: 5. Germline V gene lookup returns CDR1 MGHDK and CDR2 SYGVNS. CDR3 length: 15 amino acids. In DNA form, the CDR3 reads TGTGCCAGCAGTGAACCCACAGGGGGCGTCTATGGCTACACCTTC. Protein: CASSEPTGGVYGYTF.

This clone was detected only a few times. The gene calls are TRBV20-1 and TRBJ2-5, with TRBD2 identical over 7 bases. Germline CDR1 reads DFQATT; CDR2 reads SNEGSKA (reference sequence). This CDR3 is 11 amino acids long. For the CDR3, the DNA is TGCACCATACTAGCGCGTGAGACCCAGTACTTC. This encodes CTILARETQYF.

V is TRBV4-1 and J is TRBJ1-5, with D possibly matching TRBD1 (5 bases). Germline V gives CDR1 MGHRA, CDR2 YSYEKL. The CDR3 length is 16 residues. The germline V and J ends were trimmed by 4 bases and 4 bases, with 17 bases remaining between them. CDR3 nucleotide sequence: TGCGCCAGCAGCCCAAAAGGGGTGCTGGTAAATCAGCCCCAGCATTTT. Its translation is CASSPKGVLVNQPQHF.

This clone was detected once. The DNA for the CDR3 is TGTGCCAGCAGTGGGGAGTTGGGCAGGGGCTCGGGCAATCAGCCCCAGCATTTT. It is translated as CASSGELGRGSGNQPQHF. The J gene is TRBJ1-5, the V gene TRBV2, with D possibly being TRBD1 (6 bases). CDR1 SNHLY and CDR2 FYNNEI come from the germline V gene. CDR3 length equals 18 residues. Trimming removed 4 bases at V and 2 bases at J, with 21 bases between.

This clone was counted a single time. The V and J genes are TRBV15 and TRBJ2-1, with a possible D match to TRBD2 (5 bases). CDR3 length equals 11 residues. Germline CDR1 reads LNHNV; CDR2 reads YYDKDF (reference sequence). V lost 5 bases to trimming and J lost 8 bases, with 7 bases between them. The CDR3 region has the DNA TGTGCCACCAGCTCCGGGGATGAGCAGTTCTTC. It yields the protein CATSSGDEQFF.

The chain recombines TRBV19 with TRBJ2-2; D remains unclear. This CDR3 has 16 amino acids. The germline CDR1 and CDR2 sequences are LNHDA and SQIVND (reference sequence). Between the trimmed V and J ends, which lost 3 bases and 0 bases, there was a span of 11 bases. DNA for the CDR3: TGTGCCAGTAGTATGTACGGTAGAGCGAACACCGGGGAGCTGTTTTTT. It translates to CASSMYGRANTGELFF.

V and J are TRBV5-1 and TRBJ1-2; D call uncertain. V dropped 7 bases and J dropped 5 bases, with 21 bases sitting between them. Germline V gene sequence: CDR1 SGHRS, CDR2 YFSETQ. This CDR3 spans 15 amino acids. The CDR3 loop is CASGEGQVPLYGYTF. Written as DNA, the CDR3 is TGCGCCAGCGGCGAGGGCCAGGTTCCCCTATATGGCTACACCTTC.